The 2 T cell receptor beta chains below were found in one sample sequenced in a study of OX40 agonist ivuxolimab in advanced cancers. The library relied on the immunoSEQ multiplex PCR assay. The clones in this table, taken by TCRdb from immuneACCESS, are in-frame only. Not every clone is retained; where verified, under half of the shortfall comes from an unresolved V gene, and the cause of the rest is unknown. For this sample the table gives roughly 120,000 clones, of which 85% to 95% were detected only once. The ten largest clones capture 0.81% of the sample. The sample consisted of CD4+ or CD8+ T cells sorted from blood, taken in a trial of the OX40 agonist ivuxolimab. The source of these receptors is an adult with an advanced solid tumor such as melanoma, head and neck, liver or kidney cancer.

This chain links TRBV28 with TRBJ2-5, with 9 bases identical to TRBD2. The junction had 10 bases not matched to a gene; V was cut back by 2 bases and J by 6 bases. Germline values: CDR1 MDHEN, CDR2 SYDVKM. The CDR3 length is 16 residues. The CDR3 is CASSLGGLAPTQTQYF. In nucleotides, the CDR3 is TGTGCCAGCAGTTTAGGAGGACTAGCGCCGACCCAGACCCAGTACTTC.

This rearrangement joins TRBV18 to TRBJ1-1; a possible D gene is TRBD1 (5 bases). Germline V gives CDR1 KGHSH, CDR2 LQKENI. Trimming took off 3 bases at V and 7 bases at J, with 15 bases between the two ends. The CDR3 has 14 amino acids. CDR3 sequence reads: CASSPAGGTYEAFF. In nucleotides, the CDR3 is TGTGCCAGCTCACCCGCAGGAGGGACCTATGAAGCTTTCTTT. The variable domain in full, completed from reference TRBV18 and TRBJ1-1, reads NAGVMQNPRHLVRRRGQEARLRCSPMKGHSHVYWYRQLPEEGLKFMVYLQKENIIDESGMPKERFSAEFPKEGPSILRIQQVVRGDSAAYFCASSPAGGTYEAFFGQGTRLTVV.